These T cell receptor beta chains were read from a single sample in a study of blood T cell repertoires in COVID-19. This table comes from immunoSEQ multiplex PCR, and its TCRdb copy is limited to in-frame clones, with some not included. In the table there are approximately 26,000 clones, 90% of which are singletons. Sequencing used peripheral blood. Receptors originate from a woman aged 55-70 years with active COVID-19. Each CDR3 is given with its conserved first and last residue. The D gene is left open where the match is weak. A row's size may be missing; if present it is once, few, many or a size class.

size	V	D	J	CDR3	DNA
NA	TRBV7-9	TRBD2	TRBJ2-3	CASSFPGLAGGTQYF	TGTGCCAGCAGTTTTCCGGGACTAGCGGGAGGTACGCAGTATTTT
NA	TRBV24-1	TRBD1	TRBJ2-7	CATSDRTGAGFEQYF	TGTGCCACCAGTGACAGGACAGGGGCCGGCTTTGAGCAGTACTTC
NA	TRBV6-6	NA	TRBJ1-1	CASRKQKASNTEAFF	TGTGCCAGCAGAAAACAGAAGGCCTCGAACACTGAAGCTTTCTTT
once	TRBV7-8	TRBD1	TRBJ2-7	CASSLTTGGAKVGEQYF	TGTGCCAGCAGCTTAACTACAGGGGGCGCGAAGGTGGGCGAGCAGTACTTC
NA	TRBV19	NA	TRBJ1-5	CASSTTGGVSPQHF	TGTGCCAGTAGTACAACAGGTGGGGTTTCGCCCCAGCATTTT
NA	TRBV2	NA	TRBJ2-3	CASSGQFARGTDTQYF	TGTGCCAGCAGTGGCCAATTTGCCCGGGGTACAGATACGCAGTATTTT
NA	TRBV28	NA	TRBJ2-5	CASSSLEQGSTQYF	TGTGCCAGCAGTTCACTCGAGCAGGGTTCGACCCAGTACTTC
NA	TRBV6-6	TRBD1	TRBJ1-1	CASSRTGEAFF	TGTGCCAGCAGTCGGACAGGCGAAGCTTTCTTT
NA	TRBV4-1	TRBD1	TRBJ2-1	CASSRPGQEINEQFF	TGCGCCAGCAGCCGCCCGGGACAGGAGATTAATGAGCAGTTCTTC
NA	TRBV10-3	TRBD1	TRBJ2-4	CAISDGPYGAGQDPPKNIQYF	TGTGCCATCAGTGACGGGCCATACGGCGCCGGACAGGATCCTCCCAAAAACATTCAGTACTTC
NA	TRBV5-1	TRBD1	TRBJ2-7	CASSLGTGPTYEQYF	TGCGCCAGCAGCTTGGGGACAGGGCCAACCTACGAGCAGTACTTC
NA	TRBV5-1	TRBD2	TRBJ2-7	CASSLDGVAGAYEQYF	TGCGCCAGCAGCTTGGATGGGGTGGCGGGAGCCTACGAGCAGTACTTC
NA	TRBV6-5	NA	TRBJ2-7	CASSYEIDTEQYF	TGTGCCAGCAGTTACGAGATAGATACCGAGCAGTACTTC
NA	TRBV21-1	NA	TRBJ2-3	CASSGKREGLGTDTQYF	TGTGCCAGCAGCGGGAAGCGGGAGGGCCTGGGCACAGATACGCAGTATTTT
NA	TRBV29-1	NA	TRBJ2-6	CSVDTASGANVLTF	TGCAGCGTTGATACAGCCTCTGGGGCCAACGTCCTGACTTTC
NA	TRBV3-1/TRBV3-2	TRBD1	TRBJ2-7	CASSPTGTGEGQYF	TGTGCCAGCAGCCCCACTGGGACAGGGGAAGGGCAGTACTTC
NA	TRBV10-1	TRBD2	TRBJ2-1	CASSGLAGVSNEQFF	TGCGCCAGCAGTGGCCTAGCGGGAGTCAGCAATGAGCAGTTCTTC
NA	TRBV18	TRBD2	TRBJ2-1	CASSPEAGGLNEQFF	TGTGCCAGCTCACCGGAAGCGGGAGGGCTAAATGAGCAGTTCTTC
NA	TRBV6-5	TRBD2	TRBJ2-5	CASSYSAGGPRETQYF	TGTGCCAGCAGTTACTCGGCGGGAGGGCCGCGGGAGACCCAGTACTTC
NA	TRBV28	NA	TRBJ1-6	CASIPGGGRVWSPLHF	TGTGCCAGCATCCCCGGTGGTGGCAGGGTTTGGTCACCCCTCCACTTT
NA	TRBV9	NA	TRBJ2-2	CASSATGTGSPTGELFF	TGTGCCAGCAGTGCTACCGGCACAGGGTCCCCCACCGGGGAGCTGTTTTTT
NA	TRBV7-3	TRBD1	TRBJ2-7	CASSFAPGGSYEQYF	TGTGCCAGCAGCTTTGCCCCAGGGGGATCCTACGAGCAGTACTTC
NA	TRBV5-1	NA	TRBJ2-1	CASSAGQGREQFF	TGCGCCAGCAGCGCCGGTCAGGGGCGGGAGCAGTTCTTC
NA	TRBV3-1/TRBV3-2	TRBD2	TRBJ2-7	CASSQGTSVHYEQYF	TGTGCCAGCAGCCAAGGGACTAGCGTACACTACGAGCAGTACTTC
NA	TRBV30	TRBD1	TRBJ1-5	CAWSGGTGGNQPQHF	TGTGCCTGGAGTGGCGGGACAGGGGGCAATCAGCCCCAGCATTTT
NA	TRBV18	NA	TRBJ1-1	CASSPEGGAVEAFF	TGTGCCAGCTCACCGGAGGGAGGGGCAGTTGAAGCTTTCTTT
NA	TRBV9	TRBD1	TRBJ1-1	CASSVFSGGPSEAFF	TGTGCCAGCAGCGTCTTCTCAGGGGGCCCTTCTGAAGCTTTCTTT
NA	TRBV24-1	NA	TRBJ2-7	CATRIAGTSSSYEQYF	TGTGCCACGCGGATCGCGGGGACTTCGAGCTCCTACGAGCAGTACTTC
NA	TRBV10-1	NA	TRBJ1-5	CASSRIGNQPQHF	TGCGCCAGCAGCAGGATCGGCAATCAGCCCCAGCATTTT
once	TRBV30	NA	TRBJ2-3	CAWKAPGWTDTQYF	TGTGCCTGGAAAGCCCCAGGGTGGACAGATACGCAGTATTTT
once	TRBV5-1	NA	TRBJ1-5	CASSLGQEPGQPQHF	TGCGCCAGCAGCTTGGGACAGGAGCCAGGGCAGCCCCAGCATTTT
NA	TRBV10-3	NA	TRBJ1-5	CAISESGGMGNQPQHF	TGTGCCATCAGTGAGTCTGGGGGGATGGGCAATCAGCCCCAGCATTTT
once	TRBV5-4	NA	TRBJ2-5	CASSQDPDTQETQYF	TGTGCCAGCAGCCAGGACCCGGACACCCAAGAGACCCAGTACTTC
NA	TRBV5-1	NA	TRBJ2-7	CASSTTSRGYSSYEQYF	TGCGCCAGCAGCACGACCTCCAGGGGATACAGCTCCTACGAGCAGTACTTC
NA	TRBV10-2	NA	TRBJ1-1	CATSQPRDLGAFF	TGCGCCACCTCCCAACCCAGGGATCTGGGAGCTTTCTTT
NA	TRBV5-4	NA	TRBJ2-3	CASSRARLDTDTQYF	TGTGCCAGCAGTCGCGCAAGACTAGACACAGATACGCAGTATTTT
NA	TRBV5-1	TRBD2	TRBJ2-1	CASSLVGGSMYNEQFF	TGCGCCAGCAGCTTGGTTGGCGGGAGTATGTACAATGAGCAGTTCTTC
NA	TRBV6-2/TRBV6-3	NA	TRBJ2-1	CASSYSPGVGEFF	TGTGCCAGCAGTTACTCTCCGGGAGTTGGTGAGTTCTTC
NA	TRBV7-8	TRBD1	TRBJ2-7	CASSRTGTVYF	TGTGCCAGCAGCCGCACCGGGACAGTGTACTTC